The 27 T cell receptor beta chains below come from one sample, sequenced in a study of Ad26.COV2.S vaccination and SARS-CoV-2 variants. Sample treatment: some 19 received Ad26.COV2.S at low or high dose, single or two shots; a few received placebo; per-sample allocation not given. Material that was analyzed had been drawn on day 63 after the first vaccine or placebo injection. Sequenced by immunoSEQ multiplex PCR; TCRdb stores in-frame clones only, minus some. Among around 450,000 clones listed, 90% were seen once. The source material was peripheral blood, sampled in a trial of Ad26.COV2.S vaccine versus placebo. The receptors come from a person between 18 and 65 years old who received the Ad26.COV2.S COVID-19 vaccine or a placebo.

The chain links TRBV9 to TRBJ2-2, with no clear D. The CDR3 has 13 amino acids. The V gene's germline CDR1 is SGDLS and CDR2 YYNGEE. V lost 7 bases, J lost 3 bases, and 10 bases lay in between. The CDR3 is CASGGTYTGELFF. In nucleotides, the CDR3 is TGTGCCAGCGGCGGCACCTACACCGGGGAGCTGTTTTTT.

This chain connects TRBV9 to TRBJ2-5; 12 bases line up with TRBD2. CDR1 is SGDLS, CDR2 YYNGEE, per germline. CDR3 size: 17 residues. Losses at the gene ends were 4 bases for V and 1 base for J; bases not matched to a gene: 8. CDR3: CASSTRLAGESQETQYF. The CDR3 coding sequence is TGTGCCAGCAGCACCCGACTAGCGGGGGAGTCCCAAGAGACCCAGTACTTC.

The chain is built from TRBV11-2 and TRBJ2-1, with 10 nucleotides matching TRBD1. Trimming removed 3 bases from V and 8 bases from J; junction bases left unmatched: 7. CDR1 and CDR2 from the germline V gene are SGHAT and FQNNGV. The CDR3 extends over 15 amino acids. CDR3 sequence reads: CASSFTGQGDDEQFF. DNA of the CDR3: TGTGCCAGCAGCTTTACAGGACAGGGGGACGATGAGCAGTTCTTC.

The CDR3 loop reads CSVGGTSGQETQYF. CDR3 nucleotides: TGCAGCGTTGGAGGGACTAGCGGACAAGAGACCCAGTACTTC. The chain combines TRBV29-1 with TRBJ2-5, with 11 bases matching TRBD2. The junction had 3 bases not matched to a gene; V was cut back by 4 bases and J by 2 bases. Germline-derived CDR1 and CDR2 are SQVTM and ANQGSEA. The CDR3 contains 14 residues.

The CDR3 sequence: CASSSLEYNEQFF. The CDR3 nucleotides are TGTGCCAGCAGTTCCCTAGAATACAATGAGCAGTTCTTC. The chain combines TRBV2 with TRBJ2-1; D remains unclear. The CDR3 spans 13 residues. CDR1 and CDR2 from the germline V gene are SNHLY and FYNNEI. Trimming shortened V by 5 bases and J by 4 bases, and 9 bases separated the two germline ends. The full variable domain, with the rest looked up from reference TRBV2 and TRBJ2-1, is EPEVTQTPSHQVTQMGQEVILRCVPISNHLYFYWYRQILGQKVEFLVSFYNNEISEKSEIFDDQFSVERPDGSNFTLKIRSTKLEDSAMYFCASSSLEYNEQFFGPGTRLTVL.

The chain uses TRBV4-2 and TRBJ1-5; possibly TRBD1 for D (5 bases). Germline V gene sequence: CDR1 LGHNA, CDR2 YNFKEQ. CDR3 length: 17 residues. Trimming removed 5 bases from V and 3 bases from J, with 20 bases in between. The CDR3 region is CASSEGEGPVDNQPQHF. In DNA form, the CDR3 reads TGTGCCAGCAGCGAAGGGGAGGGGCCAGTAGACAATCAGCCCCAGCATTTT.

The rearrangement uses TRBV13 and TRBJ1-6; 7 bases align to TRBD1. From germline, CDR1 is PRHDT and CDR2 FYEKMQ (reference sequence). J lost 13 bases, V lost 5 bases, and 11 bases had no gene match. The length of the CDR3 is 14 residues. CDR3 coding DNA: TGTGCCAGCAGCCTACAGGGGTCTGGGGGGCCCCTCCACTTT. This translates into CASSLQGSGGPLHF.

This chain joins TRBV2 and TRBJ2-7; TRBD2 aligns across 11 bases. The CDR3 has 14 amino acids. Germline CDR1 SNHLY, CDR2 FYNNEI. The V and J ends lost 7 bases and 5 bases, in that order; junction bases with no gene match: 7. This CDR3 is CASMELAGVDEQYF. The CDR3 nucleotides read TGTGCCAGCATGGAACTAGCGGGAGTGGACGAGCAGTACTTC.

The J gene is TRBJ2-1, the V gene TRBV27; 7 nucleotides align to TRBD2. Trimming removed 2 bases from V and 4 bases from J; junction bases left unmatched: 5. CDR3 length equals 15 residues. Germline-derived CDR1 and CDR2 are MNHEY and SMNVEV (reference sequence). The CDR3 DNA is TGTGCCAGCAGTTTAAATAGCGGGCTTTACAATGAGCAGTTCTTC. Residues: CASSLNSGLYNEQFF.

The chain is built from TRBV11-2 and TRBJ2-2; D unclear. The germline CDR1 and CDR2 sequences are SGHAT and FQNNGV. The CDR3 contains 14 residues. V was clipped by 1 base and J by 4 bases, with 7 bases between them. The DNA for the CDR3 is TGTGCCAGCAGCTTAGTGTTGGCCACCGGGGAGCTGTTTTTT. It encodes CASSLVLATGELFF.

V usage is TRBV28 and J usage is TRBJ1-5, with D maybe TRBD1 (5 bases). Germline CDR1 MDHEN, CDR2 SYDVKM. The CDR3 has 14 residues. Trimming removed 7 bases at V and 6 bases at J, with 16 bases between. The CDR3 region is CASMVTGAVQPQHF. The CDR3 coding sequence is TGTGCCAGCATGGTTACAGGCGCGGTTCAGCCCCAGCATTTT.

This clone appeared a single time. The chain combines TRBV18 with TRBJ2-2, with a tentative D call TRBD2 (6 bases). CDR1 KGHSH and CDR2 LQKENI come from the germline V gene. V was trimmed by 2 bases and J by 1 base, leaving 8 bases between them. This CDR3 spans 15 amino acids. The CDR3 sequence: CASSPWRENTGELFF. The CDR3 DNA reads TGTGCCAGCTCACCATGGCGGGAGAACACCGGGGAGCTGTTTTTT.

The DNA for the CDR3 is TGTGCCAGCAGTTACCGACCGGTTTTAGGGTACGAGCAGTACTTC. Protein sequence: CASSYRPVLGYEQYF. This chain connects TRBV6-6 to TRBJ2-7; D call uncertain. The CDR3 spans 15 residues. The ends were cut back, 2 bases at V and 4 bases at J, with 15 bases in the middle. Germline loops: CDR1 MNHNY, CDR2 SVGAGI (reference sequence).

This chain joins TRBV10-3 and TRBJ2-7, with a possible D match to TRBD1 (5 bases). Per germline, CDR1 ENHRY and CDR2 SYGVKD. CDR3 length equals 14 residues. Trimming removed 3 bases at V and 11 bases at J, with 20 bases between. Written as DNA, the CDR3 is TGTGCCATCAGTGAAGGGGATAGGACCTCGTCGGAGTACTTC. Amino acid sequence: CAISEGDRTSSEYF.

This clone has a handful of counts. The V and J genes are TRBV4-3 and TRBJ2-7; D is undetermined. Germline loops: CDR1 LGHNA, CDR2 YSLEER. The CDR3 is 17 residues long. Trimming shortened V by 0 bases and J by 3 bases, and 18 bases separated the two germline ends. DNA for the CDR3: TGCGCCAGCAGCCAAGAAGTTGTTGGTAGTGAAGGCTACGAGCAGTACTTC. It yields the protein CASSQEVVGSEGYEQYF.

The chain links TRBV24-1 to TRBJ2-4; 7 nucleotides line up with TRBD2. Trimming cost V 3 bases and J 5 bases; bases outside gene matches: 15. CDR3 length: 18 amino acids. Germline V gene lookup returns CDR1 KGHDR and CDR2 SFDVKD. The CDR3 coding sequence is TGTGCCACCAGTGATAGCGGCGCGGGAGAATGGGACCAAAACATTCAGTACTTC. Its translation: CATSDSGAGEWDQNIQYF.

The chain combines TRBV19 with TRBJ1-3; TRBD1 matches 9 bases. Trimming removed 7 bases from V and 3 bases from J; junction bases left unmatched: 4. CDR1 is LNHDA and CDR2 is SQIVND in the germline V gene (reference sequence). This CDR3 spans 14 amino acids. The chain's CDR3 is CASTPDRGGNTIYF. The CDR3 coding sequence is TGTGCCAGTACCCCGGACAGGGGTGGAAACACCATATATTTT.

This clone occurred once. The J gene is TRBJ2-1, the V gene TRBV5-4; TRBD2 aligns across 7 bases. The germline V gene has CDR1 SGHNT and CDR2 YYREEE (reference sequence). There are 16 residues in the CDR3. Germline trimming cut 5 bases from V and 3 bases from J; bases unmatched to any gene: 11. This CDR3 is CASSLVSGGHYNEQFF. Here the CDR3 DNA reads TGTGCCAGCAGTCTGGTATCGGGAGGACACTACAATGAGCAGTTCTTC.

The gene calls are TRBV3-1 (or the pseudogene TRBV3-2) and TRBJ2-7; 16 positions match TRBD2. This CDR3 is built from 18 residues. V gave up 5 bases and J gave up 6 bases; unmatched junction bases: 13. The germline V gene encodes CDR1 LGHDT and CDR2 YNNKEL (reference sequence). The CDR3 reads CASSDGTSGRAGRVEQYF. The DNA for the CDR3 is TGTGCCAGCAGCGACGGGACTAGCGGGAGGGCCGGTCGGGTCGAGCAGTACTTC.

This rearrangement joins TRBV5-6 to TRBJ2-6; D assignment may be TRBD1 or TRBD2 (5 bases each). Germline V gene sequence: CDR1 SGHDT, CDR2 YYEEEE. CDR3 size: 14 residues. Trimming left V 2 bases short and J 15 bases short, with 18 bases between. The CDR3 DNA follows: TGTGCCAGCAGCTTTTCCGGGACGGAAAAAGCCCTGACTTTC. It codes for CASSFSGTEKALTF.

V and J are TRBV14 and TRBJ2-5; TRBD2 aligns across 8 bases. The CDR3 spans 15 residues. Germline V gene lookup returns CDR1 SGHDN and CDR2 FVKESK. V dropped 4 bases and J dropped 2; count of bases not matched to a gene: 6. CDR3 bases: TGTGCCAGCAGCCCACTACTAGCGGTACAAGAGACCCAGTACTTC. Translation: CASSPLLAVQETQYF.

The chain has TRBV18 and TRBJ2-5; TRBD1 or TRBD2 may be the D gene (5 bases each). CDR3 length: 14 amino acids. Germline lookup yields CDR1 KGHSH and CDR2 LQKENI. The V gene lost 4 bases and the J gene lost 3 bases, with 12 bases spanning the gap. DNA of the CDR3: TGTGCCAGCTCACGGGACGATGTTAAAGAGACCCAGTACTTC. This gives the protein CASSRDDVKETQYF.

This rearrangement joins TRBV28 to TRBJ2-7, with D unresolved. This CDR3 is 17 amino acids long. Trimming shortened V by 2 bases and J by 4 bases, and 21 bases separated the two germline ends. Germline CDR1 reads MDHEN; CDR2 reads SYDVKM. CDR3 coding DNA: TGTGCCAGCAGTTTACCGAGTTCATGGGGTACCGTGTACGAGCAGTACTTC. Translated: CASSLPSSWGTVYEQYF.

The genes are TRBV27 and TRBJ2-1, with 9 bases aligning to TRBD1. The V segment lost 4 bases and the J segment 7 bases; nucleotides outside the gene matches: 14. The CDR3 runs to 17 residues. Germline V CDR1 and CDR2: MNHEY, SMNVEV (reference sequence). The CDR3 DNA reads TGTGCCAGCAGTTCAGGCTGGGGGACAGGGAAGGTGAATGAGCAGTTCTTC. Translation: CASSSGWGTGKVNEQFF.

This sequence joins TRBV19 and TRBJ2-7, with a weak D call TRBD2 (6 bases). The germline V gene has CDR1 LNHDA and CDR2 SQIVND (reference sequence). The CDR3 extends over 13 amino acids. Trimming took off 5 bases at V and 4 bases at J, with 12 bases between the two ends. CDR3 protein: CASSWGLRYEQYF. For the CDR3, the DNA is TGTGCCAGTAGTTGGGGACTCCGGTACGAGCAGTACTTC.

This clone was recorded only once. The rearrangement uses TRBV27 and TRBJ2-2; 12 bases align to TRBD2. Germline V gene lookup returns CDR1 MNHEY and CDR2 SMNVEV (reference sequence). This CDR3 has 16 residues. With 1 base clipped from V and 8 bases from J, the junction kept 5 bases outside the gene matches. The CDR3 bases are TGTGCCAGCAGTTTATTTGGAACTAGCGGGAGGGGGGAGCTGTTTTTT. It specifies CASSLFGTSGRGELFF.

V gene TRBV9 combines with J gene TRBJ2-7; D perhaps matches TRBD1 (6 bases). The germline V gene has CDR1 SGDLS and CDR2 YYNGEE. Trimming left V 4 bases short and J 1 base short, with 12 bases between. The CDR3 is made up of 14 amino acids. CDR3 protein: CASSPGTSSYEQYF. In nucleotides, the CDR3 is TGTGCCAGCAGCCCTGGGACATCTTCCTACGAGCAGTACTTC.